These T cell receptor beta chains were read from a single sample in a study of blood T cell repertoires in COVID-19. Method: immunoSEQ multiplex PCR; TCRdb's copy keeps in-frame clones and lacks some. This sample has 97,000 or so clones, with less than 95% found just once. Sequencing was performed on peripheral blood. Receptors were obtained from a man aged 45-60 years with acute or convalescent COVID-19. Both conserved end residues are part of each CDR3. The order of the fields is V gene, D gene, clone size, J gene, CDR3 DNA, CDR3 protein. A D gene is named only where the DNA matches it firmly. Some rows have no size entry. The others give once, few or many, or a class for an expanded clone.

TRBV13	.	.	TRBJ1-1	TGTGCCAGCAGCCCCCGCGGGAAGACTCGGAACACTGAAGCTTTCTTT	CASSPRGKTRNTEAFF
TRBV5-1	.	.	TRBJ1-2	TGCGCCAGCAGCTTGGATTGGGGCAGGAACTATGGCTACACCTTC	CASSLDWGRNYGYTF
TRBV19	TRBD1	.	TRBJ2-5	TGTGCCACTCAACAGGGGGACCAAGAGACCCAGTACTTC	CATQQGDQETQYF
TRBV19	TRBD1	.	TRBJ1-2	TGTGCCAGTAATCTGGGACAGGGTGCTAACTATGGCTACACCTTC	CASNLGQGANYGYTF
TRBV18	.	.	TRBJ1-1	TGTGCCAGCTCACCAGGCGGGGTGCTCACTGAAGCTTTCTTT	CASSPGGVLTEAFF
TRBV4-1	TRBD2	.	TRBJ2-2	TGCGCCAGCAGCCATATTAGCGGGAGGGCGAACACCGGGGAGCTGTTTTTT	CASSHISGRANTGELFF
TRBV7-9	.	.	TRBJ2-7	TGTGCCAGCAGCTTAGGTAACTCCGGGGAAAACTACGAGCAGTACTTC	CASSLGNSGENYEQYF
TRBV18	.	few	TRBJ1-1	TGTGCCAGCTCACCACAACCTTTCAGGAACACTGAAGCTTTCTTT	CASSPQPFRNTEAFF
TRBV6-5	.	.	TRBJ2-3	TGTGCCAGCAGGGGGAGGTTCACAGATACGCAGTATTTT	CASRGRFTDTQYF
TRBV4-3	.	medium-sized	TRBJ1-6	TGCGCCAGCAGCCCCGGACAAGCGACCTATTCACCCCTCCACTTT	CASSPGQATYSPLHF
TRBV3-1/TRBV3-2	.	once	TRBJ2-4	TGTGCCAGCAGCCAAGTTCCAGGAGCCAAAAACATTCAGTACTTC	CASSQVPGAKNIQYF
TRBV11-2	.	.	TRBJ2-7	TGTGCCAGCAGCTCAAGGACTCGTTACGAGCAGTACTTC	CASSSRTRYEQYF
TRBV29-1	.	once	TRBJ2-7	TGCAGCGTTTTGAAGTCGACAGTCTACGATGGCTGCTCCCACGGACAGTACTTC	CSVLKSTVYDGCSHGQYF
TRBV9	TRBD1	.	TRBJ1-4	TGTGCCAGCAGCGCCTCCCAACAGGGGAAACTGTTTTTT	CASSASQQGKLFF
TRBV2	.	.	TRBJ2-5	TGTGCCAGCACTCAGGCAGGGTTTAAAGAGACCCAGTACTTC	CASTQAGFKETQYF
TRBV11-2	TRBD2	.	TRBJ2-1	TGTGCCAGCAGCGTGCGTAGCGGGGGTAACAATGAGCAGTTCTTC	CASSVRSGGNNEQFF
TRBV2	.	.	TRBJ2-3	TGTGCCAGCAGTGGTAGGAGTCGGGATACGCAGTATTTT	CASSGRSRDTQYF
TRBV4-2	TRBD2	.	TRBJ2-1	TGTGCCAGCAGCCGTACCGGGACTAGGTCCCTCAATGAGCAGTTCTTC	CASSRTGTRSLNEQFF
TRBV7-8	TRBD1	.	TRBJ1-1	TGTGCCAGCAGCCCACAGGGGATGAACACTGAAGCTTTCTTT	CASSPQGMNTEAFF
TRBV9	TRBD2	.	TRBJ2-1	TGTGCCAGCAGCGTAAACTGGGCGGGAGGGCCGCCAAGTGAGCAGTTCTTC	CASSVNWAGGPPSEQFF
TRBV5-5	.	.	TRBJ1-4	TGTGCCAGCAGCTTGGCGGGCCCAGGGGATGAAAAACTGTTTTTT	CASSLAGPGDEKLFF
TRBV23-1	TRBD2	.	TRBJ2-7	TGCGCCAGCAGTCAACGCGGGAGGAAAACCTACGAGCAGTACTTC	CASSQRGRKTYEQYF
TRBV6-4	.	once	TRBJ1-5	TGTGCCAGCAGTGGCCCACAGCTTGGGGGCTCCCAGCCCCAGCATTTT	CASSGPQLGGSQPQHF
TRBV7-2	.	once	TRBJ2-7	TGTGCCAGCAGCTTAGCTGTGCGCTACGAGCAGTACTTC	CASSLAVRYEQYF
TRBV19	.	.	TRBJ1-6	TGTGCCAGTACTGCGTCAGGGGAGTTTTCACCCCTCCACTTT	CASTASGEFSPLHF
TRBV6-5	.	.	TRBJ2-5	TGTGCCAGCAGAGGAGGTGGGCAAGGAAAGACCCAGTACTTC	CASRGGGQGKTQYF
TRBV30	.	.	TRBJ1-2	TGTGCCTGGAGTGCCGGTTATGGCTACACCTTC	CAWSAGYGYTF
TRBV7-2	TRBD2	once	TRBJ2-3	TGTGCCAGCAGAGAATCGGGCGGGAGCTTTACAGATACGCAGTATTTT	CASRESGGSFTDTQYF
TRBV5-4	.	.	TRBJ1-2	TGTGCCAGCAGCTGGAGAGCGTTGAACGGCTATGGCTACACCTTC	CASSWRALNGYGYTF
TRBV5-6	TRBD1	.	TRBJ2-2	TGTGCCAGCAGCTTGTGGGACAGGGGGACCGGGGAGCTGTTTTTT	CASSLWDRGTGELFF
TRBV2	.	.	TRBJ1-3	TGTGCCAGCAGCGCGGACAGCTCTGGAAACACCATATATTTT	CASSADSSGNTIYF
TRBV18	TRBD2	.	TRBJ2-3	TGTGCCAGCTCACCACGCGGGGAGGGAGCAGATACGCAGTATTTT	CASSPRGEGADTQYF
TRBV19	TRBD1	once	TRBJ1-2	TGTGCCAGTAGTATCGGACAGGGTGATGGCTACACCTTC	CASSIGQGDGYTF
TRBV6-1	.	few	TRBJ1-2	TGTGCCAGCAGTGATGGGACTGATAACTATGGCTACACCTTC	CASSDGTDNYGYTF
TRBV6-6	.	.	TRBJ1-2	TGTGCTAACCGAGGGATGGACTATGGCTACACCTTC	CANRGMDYGYTF
TRBV4-1	TRBD2	once	TRBJ2-2	TGCGCCAGCAGCCAAGACAAAGGACTAGCGGGAGGGCGTGACACCGGGGAGCTGTTTTTT	CASSQDKGLAGGRDTGELFF
TRBV3-1/TRBV3-2	.	.	TRBJ1-2	TGTGCCAGCAGCCAAACTCACAGATCCTATGGCTACACCTTC	CASSQTHRSYGYTF
TRBV7-8	.	.	TRBJ2-3	TGTGCCAGCAGCGATACTTTAGATACGCAGTATTTT	CASSDTLDTQYF